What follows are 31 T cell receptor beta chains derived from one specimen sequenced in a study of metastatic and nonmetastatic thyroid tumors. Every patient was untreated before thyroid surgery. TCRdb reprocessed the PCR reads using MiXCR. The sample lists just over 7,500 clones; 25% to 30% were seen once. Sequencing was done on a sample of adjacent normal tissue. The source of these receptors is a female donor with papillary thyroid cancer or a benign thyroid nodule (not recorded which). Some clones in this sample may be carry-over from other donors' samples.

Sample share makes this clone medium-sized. For the CDR3, the DNA is TGTGCCAGCAGCCCTCGAGCGGGAGGCACCGGGGAGCTGTTTTTT. It specifies CASSPRAGGTGELFF. The chain joins TRBV11-2 to TRBJ2-2; 9 nucleotides line up with TRBD2. Unmatched junction bases numbered 5, after V lost 5 bases and J lost 4 bases. In germline, CDR1 is SGHAT, CDR2 FQNNGV. The CDR3 loop spans 15 amino acids.

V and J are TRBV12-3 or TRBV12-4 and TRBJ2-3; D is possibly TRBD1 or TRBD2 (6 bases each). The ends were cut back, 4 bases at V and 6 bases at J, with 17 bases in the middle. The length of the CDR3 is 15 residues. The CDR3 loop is CASSSRDKPTDTQYF. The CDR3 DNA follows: TGTGCCAGCAGTTCGCGGGACAAGCCGACGGATACGCAGTATTTT.

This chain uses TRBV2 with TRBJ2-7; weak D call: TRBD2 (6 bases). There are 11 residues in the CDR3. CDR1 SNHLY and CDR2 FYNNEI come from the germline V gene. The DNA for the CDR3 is TGCGCCATCATCGCGGGGAATGATCAGTACGTC. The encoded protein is CAIIAGNDQYV.

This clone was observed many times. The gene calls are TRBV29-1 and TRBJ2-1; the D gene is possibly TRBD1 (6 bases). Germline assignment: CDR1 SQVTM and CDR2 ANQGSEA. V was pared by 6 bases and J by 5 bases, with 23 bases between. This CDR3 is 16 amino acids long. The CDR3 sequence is CSVRARGSRVDNEQFF. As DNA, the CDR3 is TGCAGCGTCCGGGCCAGGGGTAGTCGTGTTGACAATGAGCAGTTCTTC.

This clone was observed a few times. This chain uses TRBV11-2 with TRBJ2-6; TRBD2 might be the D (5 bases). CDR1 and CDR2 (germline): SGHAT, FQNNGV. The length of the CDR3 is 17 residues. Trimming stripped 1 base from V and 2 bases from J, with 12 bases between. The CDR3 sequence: CASSLGRGTAGANVLTF. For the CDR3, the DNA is TGTGCCAGCAGCTTAGGTCGGGGAACGGCTGGGGCCAACGTCCTGACTTTC.

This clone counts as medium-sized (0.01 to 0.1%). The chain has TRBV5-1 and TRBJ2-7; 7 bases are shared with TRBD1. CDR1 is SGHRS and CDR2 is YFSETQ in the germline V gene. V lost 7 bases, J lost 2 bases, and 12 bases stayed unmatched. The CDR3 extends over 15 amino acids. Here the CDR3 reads CASGLEGARAYEQYF. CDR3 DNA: TGCGCCAGCGGGCTTGAGGGGGCCAGGGCCTACGAGCAGTACTTC.

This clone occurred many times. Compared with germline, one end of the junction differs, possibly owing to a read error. CDR3 protein: CASSFPGNQPQHF. In nucleotides, the CDR3 is TGTGCCAGCAGTTTTCCAGGGAATCAGCCCCAGCATTTC. The chain joins TRBV28 to TRBJ1-5; a possible D gene is TRBD1 (5 bases). The CDR3 totals 13 residues. CDR1 MDHEN and CDR2 SYDVKM come from the germline V gene.

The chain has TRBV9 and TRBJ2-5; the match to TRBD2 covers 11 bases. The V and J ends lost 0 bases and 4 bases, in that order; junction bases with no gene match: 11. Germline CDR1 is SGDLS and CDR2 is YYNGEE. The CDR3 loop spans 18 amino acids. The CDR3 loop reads CASSVATLAGGRGETQYF. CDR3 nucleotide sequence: TGTGCCAGCAGCGTAGCAACTCTAGCGGGAGGCCGAGGAGAGACCCAGTACTTC.

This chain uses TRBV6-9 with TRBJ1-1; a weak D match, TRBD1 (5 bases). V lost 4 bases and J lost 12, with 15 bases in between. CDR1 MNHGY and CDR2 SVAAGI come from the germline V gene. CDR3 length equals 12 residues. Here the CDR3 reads CASSSSIREPFF. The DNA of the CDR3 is TGTGCCAGCAGTTCGTCCATCAGGGAACCTTTCTTT.

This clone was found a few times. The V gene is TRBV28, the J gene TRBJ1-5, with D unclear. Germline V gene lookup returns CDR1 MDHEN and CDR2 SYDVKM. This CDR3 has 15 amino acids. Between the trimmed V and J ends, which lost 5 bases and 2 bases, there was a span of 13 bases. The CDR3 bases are TGTGCCAGCAGTCACCTTCGGGGTGGCAATCAGCCCCAGCATTTT. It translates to CASSHLRGGNQPQHF.

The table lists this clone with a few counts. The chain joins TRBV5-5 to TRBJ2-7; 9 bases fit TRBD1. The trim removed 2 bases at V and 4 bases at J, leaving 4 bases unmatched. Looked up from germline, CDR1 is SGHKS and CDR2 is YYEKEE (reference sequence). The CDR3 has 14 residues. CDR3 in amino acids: CASSFLGQGYEQYV. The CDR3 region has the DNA TGTGCCAGCAGCTTCTTGGGACAGGGATACGAGCAGTACGTC.

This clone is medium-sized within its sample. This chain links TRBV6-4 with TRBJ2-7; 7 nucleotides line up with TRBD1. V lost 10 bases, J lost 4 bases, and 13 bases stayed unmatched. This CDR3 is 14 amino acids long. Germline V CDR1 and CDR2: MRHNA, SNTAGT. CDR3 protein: CANPESRGQYEQYV. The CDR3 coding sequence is TGTGCCAACCCTGAATCTAGGGGGCAATACGAGCAGTACGTC.

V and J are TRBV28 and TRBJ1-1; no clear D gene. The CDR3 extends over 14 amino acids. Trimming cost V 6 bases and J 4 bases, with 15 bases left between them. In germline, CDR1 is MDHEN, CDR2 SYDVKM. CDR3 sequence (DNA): TGTGCCAGCAGCCGTAGGAGGGAGGTCACTGAAGCTTTCTTT. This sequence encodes CASSRRREVTEAFF.

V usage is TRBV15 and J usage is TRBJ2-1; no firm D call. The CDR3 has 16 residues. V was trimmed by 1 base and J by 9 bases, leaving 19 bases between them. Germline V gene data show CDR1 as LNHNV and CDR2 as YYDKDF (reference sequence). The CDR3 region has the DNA TGTGCCACCAGCAGAGCTGAACCCCCACCCGGCATTGAGCAGTTCTTC. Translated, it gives CATSRAEPPPGIEQFF.

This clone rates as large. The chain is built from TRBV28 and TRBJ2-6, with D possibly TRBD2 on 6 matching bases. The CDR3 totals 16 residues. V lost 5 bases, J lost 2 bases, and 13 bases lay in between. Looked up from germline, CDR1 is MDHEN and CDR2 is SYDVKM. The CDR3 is CASSQLTGAGANVLTF. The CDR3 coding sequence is TGTGCCAGCAGTCAGTTAACGGGGGCTGGGGCCAACGTCCTGACTTTC.

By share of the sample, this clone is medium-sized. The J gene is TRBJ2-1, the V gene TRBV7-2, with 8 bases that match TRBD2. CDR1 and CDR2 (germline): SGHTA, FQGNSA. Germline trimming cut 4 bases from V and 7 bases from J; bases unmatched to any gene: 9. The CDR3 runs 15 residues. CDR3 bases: TGTGCCAGCAGCTATACGAGCGGGAGTAGGAATGAGCAGTTCTTC. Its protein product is CASSYTSGSRNEQFF.

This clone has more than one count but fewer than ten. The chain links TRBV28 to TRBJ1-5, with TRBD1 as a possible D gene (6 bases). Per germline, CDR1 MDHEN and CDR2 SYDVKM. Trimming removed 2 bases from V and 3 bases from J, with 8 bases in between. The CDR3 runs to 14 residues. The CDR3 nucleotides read TGTGCCAGCAGTTTACGGGACAACAATCAGCCCCAGCATTTT. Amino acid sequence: CASSLRDNNQPQHF.

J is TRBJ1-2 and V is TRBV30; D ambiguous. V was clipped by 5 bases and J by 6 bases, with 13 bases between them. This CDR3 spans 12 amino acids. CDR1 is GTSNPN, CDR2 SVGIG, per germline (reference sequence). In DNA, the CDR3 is TGTGCCTGGGTGGCAGGACCGGATGGCTACACCTTC. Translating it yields CAWVAGPDGYTF.

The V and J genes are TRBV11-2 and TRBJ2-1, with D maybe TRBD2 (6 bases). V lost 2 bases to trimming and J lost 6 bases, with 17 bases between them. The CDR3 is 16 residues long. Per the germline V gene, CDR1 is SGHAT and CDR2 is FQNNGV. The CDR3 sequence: CASSLLAGTHFNEQFF. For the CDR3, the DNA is TGTGCCAGCAGCTTACTTGCGGGAACGCACTTCAATGAGCAGTTCTTC.

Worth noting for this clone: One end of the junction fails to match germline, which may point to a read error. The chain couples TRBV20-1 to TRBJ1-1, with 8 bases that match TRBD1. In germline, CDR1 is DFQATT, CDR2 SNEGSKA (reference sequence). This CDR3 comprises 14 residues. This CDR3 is CSARPGQANTEAFF. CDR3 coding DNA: TGCAGTGCTAGGCCGGGACAGGCGAACACTGAGGCTTTCTTT.

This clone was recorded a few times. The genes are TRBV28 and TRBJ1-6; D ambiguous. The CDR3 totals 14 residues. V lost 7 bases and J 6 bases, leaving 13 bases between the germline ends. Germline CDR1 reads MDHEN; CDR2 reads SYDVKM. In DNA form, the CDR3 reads TGTGCCAGCACTTCACTCATTGCTAATTCACCCCTCCACTTT. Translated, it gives CASTSLIANSPLHF.

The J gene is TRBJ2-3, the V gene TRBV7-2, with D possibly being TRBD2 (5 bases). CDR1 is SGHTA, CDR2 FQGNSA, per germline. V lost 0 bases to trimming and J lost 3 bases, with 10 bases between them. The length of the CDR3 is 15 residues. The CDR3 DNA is TGTGCCAGCAGCTTAGCGGGAGTTCGTACAGATACGCAGTATTTT. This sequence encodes CASSLAGVRTDTQYF. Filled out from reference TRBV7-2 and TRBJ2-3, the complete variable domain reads GAGVSQSPSNKVTEKGKDVELRCDPISGHTALYWYRQSLGQGLEFLIYFQGNSAPDKSGLPSDRFSAERTGGSVSTLTIQRTQQEDSAVYLCASSLAGVRTDTQYFGPGTRLTVL.

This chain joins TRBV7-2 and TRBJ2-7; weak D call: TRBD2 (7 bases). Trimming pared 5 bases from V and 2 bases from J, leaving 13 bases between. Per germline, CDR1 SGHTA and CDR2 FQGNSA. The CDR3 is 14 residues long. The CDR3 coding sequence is TGTGCCAGCAGCGAAGGGGGGGGGCCCTACGAGCAGTACTTC. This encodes CASSEGGGPYEQYF.

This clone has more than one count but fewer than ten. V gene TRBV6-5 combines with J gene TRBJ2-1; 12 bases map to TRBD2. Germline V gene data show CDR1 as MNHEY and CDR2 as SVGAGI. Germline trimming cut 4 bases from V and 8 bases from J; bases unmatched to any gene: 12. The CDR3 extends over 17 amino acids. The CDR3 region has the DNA TGTGCCAGCAGTTCGGGCCGACTAGCGGGAGCAATATATGAGCAGTTCTTC. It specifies CASSSGRLAGAIYEQFF.

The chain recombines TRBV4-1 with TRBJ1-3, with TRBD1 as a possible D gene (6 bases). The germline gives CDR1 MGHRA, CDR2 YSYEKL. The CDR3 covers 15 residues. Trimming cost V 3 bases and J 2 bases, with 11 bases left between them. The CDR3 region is CASSQEDRAGNTIYF. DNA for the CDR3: TGCGCCAGCAGCCAGGAGGACAGAGCTGGAAACACCATATATTTT.

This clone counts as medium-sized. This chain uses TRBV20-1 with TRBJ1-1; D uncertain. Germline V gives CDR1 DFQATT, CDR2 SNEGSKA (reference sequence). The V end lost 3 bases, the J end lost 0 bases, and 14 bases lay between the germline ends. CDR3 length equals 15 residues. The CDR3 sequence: CSASSRPPLNTEAFF. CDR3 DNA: TGCAGTGCTAGTTCGCGGCCGCCGTTGAACACTGAAGCTTTCTTT.

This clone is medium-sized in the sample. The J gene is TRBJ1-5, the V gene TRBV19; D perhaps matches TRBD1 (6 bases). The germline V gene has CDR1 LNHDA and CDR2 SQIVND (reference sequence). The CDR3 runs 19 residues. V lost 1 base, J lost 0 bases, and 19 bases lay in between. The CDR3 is CASSIGRLQGLYSNQPQHF. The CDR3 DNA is TGTGCCAGTAGTATAGGGCGGTTACAGGGACTATATAGCAATCAGCCCCAGCATTTT.

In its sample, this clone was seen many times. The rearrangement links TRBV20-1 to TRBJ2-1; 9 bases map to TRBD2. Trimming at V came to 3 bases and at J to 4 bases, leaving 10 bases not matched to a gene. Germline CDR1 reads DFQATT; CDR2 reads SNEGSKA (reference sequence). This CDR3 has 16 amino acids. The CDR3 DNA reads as TGCAGTGCTAGTTCGACTAGCGGCGAGGGGTACAATGAGCAGTTCTTC. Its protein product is CSASSTSGEGYNEQFF.

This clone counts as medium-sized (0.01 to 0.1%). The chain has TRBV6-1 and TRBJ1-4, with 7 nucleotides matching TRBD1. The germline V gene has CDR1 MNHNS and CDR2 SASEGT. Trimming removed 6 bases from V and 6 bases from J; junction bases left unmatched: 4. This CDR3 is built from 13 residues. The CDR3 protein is CASRPGGYEKLFF. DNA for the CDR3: TGTGCCAGCAGGCCAGGGGGATATGAAAAACTGTTTTTT.

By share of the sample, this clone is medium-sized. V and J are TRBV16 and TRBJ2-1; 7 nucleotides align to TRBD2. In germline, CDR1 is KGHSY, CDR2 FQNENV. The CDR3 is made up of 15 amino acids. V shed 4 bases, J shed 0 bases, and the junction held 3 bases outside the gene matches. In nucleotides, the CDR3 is TGTGCCAGCAGCCCGGCGGGGGTCTCCTACAATGAGCAGTTCTTC. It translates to CASSPAGVSYNEQFF. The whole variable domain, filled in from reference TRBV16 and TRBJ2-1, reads GEEVAQTPKHLVRGEGQKAKLYCAPIKGHSYVFWYQQVLKNEFKFLISFQNENVFDETGMPKERFSAKCLPNSPCSLEIQATKLEDSAVYFCASSPAGVSYNEQFFGPGTRLTVL.

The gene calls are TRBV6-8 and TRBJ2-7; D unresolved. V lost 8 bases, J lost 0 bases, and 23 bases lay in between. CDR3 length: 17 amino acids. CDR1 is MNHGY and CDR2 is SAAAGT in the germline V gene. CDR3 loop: CASPRTPGQKYSYEQYF. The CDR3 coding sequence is TGTGCCAGCCCAAGGACCCCTGGGCAGAAGTACTCCTACGAGCAGTACTTC.